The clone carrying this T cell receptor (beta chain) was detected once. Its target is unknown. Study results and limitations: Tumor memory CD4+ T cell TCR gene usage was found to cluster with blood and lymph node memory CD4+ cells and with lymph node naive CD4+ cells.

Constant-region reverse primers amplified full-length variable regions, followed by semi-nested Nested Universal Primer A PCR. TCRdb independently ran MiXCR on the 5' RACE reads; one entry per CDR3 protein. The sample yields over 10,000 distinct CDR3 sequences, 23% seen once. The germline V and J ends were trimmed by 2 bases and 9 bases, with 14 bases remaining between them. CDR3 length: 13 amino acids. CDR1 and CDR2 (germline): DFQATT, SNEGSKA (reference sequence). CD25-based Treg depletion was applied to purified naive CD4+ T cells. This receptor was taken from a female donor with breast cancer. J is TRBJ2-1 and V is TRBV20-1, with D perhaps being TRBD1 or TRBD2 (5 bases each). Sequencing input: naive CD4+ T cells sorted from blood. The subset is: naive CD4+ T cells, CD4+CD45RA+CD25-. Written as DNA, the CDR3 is TGCAGTGCTAGAAGGGCCCCCGGGACTGAGCAGTTCTTC. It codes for CSARRAPGTEQFF.